The next 26 T cell receptor beta chains were all read from a single sample in a study of monozygotic twins with inflammatory bowel disease. TCRdb re-analyzed the 5' RACE reads; it lists each CDR3 protein once, without DNA. In total, the table holds fewer than 550,000 distinct CDR3 sequences. Sequencing was performed on blood. The origin of the receptors is a human donor with ulcerative colitis or Crohn's disease, or a healthy co-twin of an affected twin (not recorded which).

This chain connects TRBV20-1 to TRBJ2-3; TCRdb's D call of TRBD2 is untestable without DNA. The CDR3 covers 16 residues. Germline CDR1 reads DFQATT; CDR2 reads SNEGSKA (reference sequence). CDR3 sequence: CSARDRFSGSQDTQYF.

V is TRBV5-1 and J is TRBJ2-1; TCRdb indicates TRBD2, and absent DNA this call remains unverified. CDR3 length: 16 amino acids. Germline V CDR1 and CDR2: SGHRS, YFSETQ. The CDR3 loop reads CASSLRTAEPKGEQFF.

V usage is TRBV19 and J usage is TRBJ2-5; TCRdb designates TRBD2, a call that cannot be tested without DNA. The CDR3 is 16 amino acids. Germline lookup yields CDR1 LNHDA and CDR2 SQIVND (reference sequence). The CDR3 sequence is CASSRTLRGAKETQYF. The full variable domain, with the rest looked up from reference TRBV19 and TRBJ2-5, is DGGITQSPKYLFRKEGQNVTLSCEQNLNHDAMYWYRQDPGQGLRLIYYSQIVNDFQKGDIAEGYSVSREKKESFPLTVTSAQKNPTAFYLCASSRTLRGAKETQYFGPGTRLLVL.

The CDR3 loop reads CASSQAQETQYF. The chain employs TRBV4-2 and TRBJ2-5. In germline, CDR1 is LGHNA, CDR2 YNFKEQ. The CDR3 spans 12 residues.

The chain combines TRBV7-2 with TRBJ2-1; the TCRdb call, TRBD2, lacks DNA for checking. The germline V gene encodes CDR1 SGHTA and CDR2 FQGNSA. The CDR3 spans 15 residues. This CDR3 reads CASSYKAGGPFEQFF.

The rearrangement links TRBV20-1 to TRBJ2-7; absent DNA, TCRdb's TRBD1 call cannot be checked. The CDR3 length is 17 residues. Germline V gene lookup returns CDR1 DFQATT and CDR2 SNEGSKA (reference sequence). The CDR3 sequence: CSARDDLASRADMEQYF.

This clonotype is labeled medium-sized based on frequency. The CDR3 sequence: CASSLEEGSGSPLHF. The chain couples TRBV5-1 to TRBJ1-6. Germline V gene lookup returns CDR1 SGHRS and CDR2 YFSETQ. The CDR3 runs 15 residues.

The V gene is TRBV2, the J gene TRBJ2-1; TCRdb outputs TRBD2, but without DNA this stays unchecked. The CDR3 length is 15 residues. CDR1 SNHLY and CDR2 FYNNEI come from the germline V gene. The CDR3 here is CASRQASGGYNEQFF. Complete variable domain (other parts from reference TRBV2 and TRBJ2-1): EPEVTQTPSHQVTQMGQEVILRCVPISNHLYFYWYRQILGQKVEFLVSFYNNEISEKSEIFDDQFSVERPDGSNFTLKIRSTKLEDSAMYFCASRQASGGYNEQFFGPGTRLTVL.

The J gene is TRBJ1-1, the V gene TRBV2; TCRdb selects TRBD1, and the lack of DNA leaves this call unchecked. Germline V gives CDR1 SNHLY, CDR2 FYNNEI. This CDR3 has 16 amino acids. The CDR3 here is CASSQKRTVGNTEAFF. Full variable domain (missing parts from reference TRBV2 and TRBJ1-1): EPEVTQTPSHQVTQMGQEVILRCVPISNHLYFYWYRQILGQKVEFLVSFYNNEISEKSEIFDDQFSVERPDGSNFTLKIRSTKLEDSAMYFCASSQKRTVGNTEAFFGQGTRLTVV.

This chain joins TRBV5-1 and TRBJ2-1; TCRdb designates TRBD1, a call that cannot be tested without DNA. Looked up from germline, CDR1 is SGHRS and CDR2 is YFSETQ. There are 14 residues in the CDR3. The CDR3 spells CASSLDRGYNEQFF.

The chain joins TRBV7-9 to TRBJ1-2; no DNA is available, so the TRBD1 call from TCRdb remains unchecked. Looked up from germline, CDR1 is SEHNR and CDR2 is FQNEAQ (reference sequence). The CDR3 sequence is 15 residues long. CDR3 protein: CASSLEGGDRAGYTF.

The CDR3 protein is CASSLNGGDGYTF. V gene TRBV18 combines with J gene TRBJ1-2. CDR1 and CDR2 from the germline V gene are KGHSH and LQKENI. CDR3 length equals 13 residues.

This chain uses TRBV7-9 with TRBJ2-7. Germline V gene lookup returns CDR1 SEHNR and CDR2 FQNEAQ (reference sequence). This CDR3 has 14 residues. The CDR3: CASSAGSLGYEQYF.

V and J are TRBV20-1 and TRBJ2-1; there is no DNA to check the TCRdb D call of TRBD2. The germline gives CDR1 DFQATT, CDR2 SNEGSKA (reference sequence). The CDR3 runs to 19 residues. The CDR3 here is CSAAPISGGSWRVGNEQFF.

The J gene is TRBJ2-3, the V gene TRBV7-9; the TCRdb call, TRBD2, lacks DNA for checking. CDR3 length equals 14 residues. The germline V gene encodes CDR1 SEHNR and CDR2 FQNEAQ (reference sequence). The CDR3 loop is CAVHGGPSTDTQYF.

V and J are TRBV5-1 and TRBJ1-6; absent DNA, TCRdb's TRBD1 call cannot be checked. Germline CDR1 reads SGHRS; CDR2 reads YFSETQ. CDR3 length equals 13 residues. CDR3 in amino acids: CASSLTPETTLHF.

This chain connects TRBV5-1 to TRBJ1-4; TCRdb's D call of TRBD1 is untestable without DNA. Germline values: CDR1 SGHRS, CDR2 YFSETQ. CDR3 length equals 14 residues. CDR3 region: CASSKSTGGEKLFF.

CDR3 protein: CASSDLDWYSQETQYF. J is TRBJ2-5 and V is TRBV7-2. CDR1 and CDR2 (germline): SGHTA, FQGNSA. The CDR3 contains 16 residues. The whole variable domain, remainder taken from reference TRBV7-2 and TRBJ2-5, is GAGVSQSPSNKVTEKGKDVELRCDPISGHTALYWYRQSLGQGLEFLIYFQGNSAPDKSGLPSDRFSAERTGGSVSTLTIQRTQQEDSAVYLCASSDLDWYSQETQYFGPGTRLLVL.

This chain links TRBV12-3 or TRBV12-4 with TRBJ2-7; TCRdb gives TRBD2 as the D gene, but with no DNA this cannot be confirmed. CDR3 length: 15 amino acids. This CDR3 is CASSLLAGALYEQYF.

The rearrangement uses TRBV20-1 and TRBJ2-3; the D call from TCRdb, TRBD2, cannot be confirmed without DNA. The CDR3 has 14 residues. Germline loops: CDR1 DFQATT, CDR2 SNEGSKA (reference sequence). CDR3 amino acids: CSATGTSASDTQYF.

J is TRBJ1-2 and V is TRBV29-1; checking the TCRdb D call of TRBD1 is not possible without DNA. There are 13 residues in the CDR3. Germline lookup yields CDR1 SQVTM and CDR2 ANQGSEA. CDR3 amino acids: CSVRTGDNYGYTF.

The chain carries TRBV30 and TRBJ2-3; TCRdb's D call of TRBD2 is untestable without DNA. In germline, CDR1 is GTSNPN, CDR2 SVGIG (reference sequence). The CDR3 is made up of 13 amino acids. The chain's CDR3 is CAWTGGSGDTQYF.

The chain recombines TRBV20-1 with TRBJ1-1. The CDR3 consists of 13 residues. In germline, CDR1 is DFQATT, CDR2 SNEGSKA (reference sequence). The CDR3 protein is CSVKRTANTEAFF.

The chain employs TRBV7-3 and TRBJ2-1; the D call from TCRdb, TRBD2, cannot be confirmed without DNA. Germline assignment: CDR1 SGHTA and CDR2 FQGTGA. The CDR3 has 15 residues. CDR3 protein: CASSLLAGGINEQFF.

This CDR3 is CASSLAGLTYNEQYF. This chain uses TRBV7-2 with TRBJ2-7. CDR1 and CDR2 from the germline V gene are SGHTA and FQGNSA. This CDR3 region has 15 residues.

The chain has TRBV25-1 and TRBJ2-3; the TRBD1 assignment by TCRdb is unverifiable without DNA. CDR3 length: 13 amino acids. Looked up from germline, CDR1 is MGHDK and CDR2 is SYGVNS. The CDR3 protein is CASRVTGADTQYF.